This TCR beta chain came from a study of T cell changes during pregnancy in multiple sclerosis. The germline V and J ends were trimmed by 6 bases and 5 bases, with 26 bases remaining between them. This CDR3 is built from 17 residues. Germline V gene data show CDR1 as MDHEN and CDR2 as SYDVKM. TCRdb's table, derived via immunoSEQ multiplex PCR, lists solely in-frame clones and lacks some. The data contain 26,000 or so clones, 75% to 90% of them singletons. This clonotype originated in a female donor with multiple sclerosis, enrolled in a pregnancy study. The chain is built from TRBV28 and TRBJ2-7; TRBD1 might be the D (6 bases). The starting material was CD8+ T cells from peripheral blood mononuclear cells, obtained in the second trimester of pregnancy. The CDR3 spells CASSTPSHSGVRDEQYF. Here the CDR3 DNA reads TGTGCCAGCAGCACGCCCTCCCATTCAGGGGTCAGGGACGAGCAGTACTTC.